This is a list of T cell receptor beta chains from one sample in a study of T cell responses to AZD1222 COVID-19 vaccine. TCRdb's copy holds only in-frame clones and misses some; the assay was immunoSEQ multiplex PCR. The sample has 170,000 or so clones; 90% are singletons. The sequencing here drew on peripheral blood, taken on day 0 of AZD1222 vaccination. The source of these receptors is an adult in good health. CDR3s include the opening cysteine and the closing phenylalanine or tryptophan. The D gene is left open where the match is weak. Some rows have no size entry. The others give once, few or many, or a class for an expanded clone.

J gene: TRBJ2-7
clone size: NA
V gene: TRBV11-3
D gene: NA
CDR3 DNA: TGTGCCAGCAGCTTAGCTAACAGCGCCTACGAGCAGTACTTC
CDR3 protein: CASSLANSAYEQYF

J gene: TRBJ1-1
clone size: NA
V gene: TRBV28
D gene: NA
CDR3 DNA: TGTGCCAGCAGTGTTGGTGCTGAAGCTTTCTTT
CDR3 protein: CASSVGAEAFF

J gene: TRBJ2-3
clone size: NA
V gene: TRBV2
D gene: NA
CDR3 DNA: TGTGCCAGCAGTAGACTAGTACGCACAGATACGCAGTATTTT
CDR3 protein: CASSRLVRTDTQYF

J gene: TRBJ2-7
clone size: NA
V gene: TRBV18
D gene: TRBD2
CDR3 DNA: TGTGCCAGCTCAAGCGGGCTAGCGGGGGGGCTCGAGCAGTACTTC
CDR3 protein: CASSSGLAGGLEQYF

J gene: TRBJ1-2
clone size: NA
V gene: TRBV30
D gene: NA
CDR3 DNA: TGTGCCTGGCGCCGGGTGAACTATGGCTACACCTTC
CDR3 protein: CAWRRVNYGYTF

J gene: TRBJ1-5
clone size: NA
V gene: TRBV7-9
D gene: TRBD1
CDR3 DNA: TGTGCCAGCAGCTTAGGTACGACAGGGAGCAATCAGCCCCAGCATTTT
CDR3 protein: CASSLGTTGSNQPQHF

J gene: TRBJ2-7
clone size: NA
V gene: TRBV20-1
D gene: NA
CDR3 DNA: TGCAGTGCTACGCCTTCCTACGAGCAGTACTTC
CDR3 protein: CSATPSYEQYF

J gene: TRBJ1-3
clone size: NA
V gene: TRBV10-3
D gene: TRBD1
CDR3 DNA: TGTGCCATCAGCCCGGGACAGGGGGCAAGTACCTGGCGAAACACCATATATTTT
CDR3 protein: CAISPGQGASTWRNTIYF

J gene: TRBJ1-5
clone size: NA
V gene: TRBV2
D gene: TRBD1
CDR3 DNA: TGTGCCAGCGTAGGGACAGAACATCAGCCCCAGCATTTT
CDR3 protein: CASVGTEHQPQHF

J gene: TRBJ2-3
clone size: NA
V gene: TRBV6-5
D gene: NA
CDR3 DNA: TGTGCCAGCATCCCTCGGCCCCTAAGAACAGATACGCAGTATTTT
CDR3 protein: CASIPRPLRTDTQYF

J gene: TRBJ2-1
clone size: NA
V gene: TRBV7-2
D gene: NA
CDR3 DNA: TGTGCCAGCAGCTTAGCTAGGGCGCACAATGAGCAGTTCTTC
CDR3 protein: CASSLARAHNEQFF

J gene: TRBJ2-7
clone size: NA
V gene: TRBV7-9
D gene: TRBD2
CDR3 DNA: TGTGCCAGCAGCCTCTGGACTAGCGGGGGGACCTACGAGCAGTACTTC
CDR3 protein: CASSLWTSGGTYEQYF

J gene: TRBJ1-1
clone size: NA
V gene: TRBV6-5
D gene: NA
CDR3 DNA: TGTGCCAGCATTCCAAGGCAAGGGTTGAACACTGAAGCTTTCTTT
CDR3 protein: CASIPRQGLNTEAFF

J gene: TRBJ1-1
clone size: NA
V gene: TRBV5-3
D gene: NA
CDR3 DNA: TGTGCCAGAAGCGGCCTGCGGGGGCCTGAAGCTTTCTTT
CDR3 protein: CARSGLRGPEAFF

J gene: TRBJ2-1
clone size: NA
V gene: TRBV9
D gene: NA
CDR3 DNA: TGTGCCAGCAGCGTAGTGCCAACTTACAATGAGCAGTTCTTC
CDR3 protein: CASSVVPTYNEQFF

J gene: TRBJ2-5
clone size: many
V gene: TRBV6-1
D gene: TRBD2
CDR3 DNA: TGTGCCAGCAGTGAAACCGGGACTAGCGGACAAGAGACCCAGTACTTC
CDR3 protein: CASSETGTSGQETQYF

J gene: TRBJ1-2
clone size: NA
V gene: TRBV18
D gene: NA
CDR3 DNA: TGTGCCAGCTCACCGCGGGCAGGGGACTATGGCTACACCTTC
CDR3 protein: CASSPRAGDYGYTF

J gene: TRBJ1-1
clone size: NA
V gene: TRBV27
D gene: NA
CDR3 DNA: TGTGCCAGCAGTTTATCCCCAACAGGGTACACTGAAGCTTTCTTT
CDR3 protein: CASSLSPTGYTEAFF

J gene: TRBJ2-2
clone size: NA
V gene: TRBV3-1/TRBV3-2
D gene: TRBD1
CDR3 DNA: TGTGCCAGCAGCGCCCGGCGGGACAGGGCTTTTAGGGTGACCGGGGAGCTGTTTTTT
CDR3 protein: CASSARRDRAFRVTGELFF

J gene: TRBJ1-2
clone size: NA
V gene: TRBV4-2
D gene: TRBD1
CDR3 DNA: TGTGCCAGCAGCCAAATCGGGGACAGGACTAACTATGGCTACACCTTC
CDR3 protein: CASSQIGDRTNYGYTF

J gene: TRBJ1-1
clone size: NA
V gene: TRBV28
D gene: NA
CDR3 DNA: TGTGCCGTCGTGTTCAACACTGAAGCTTTCTTT
CDR3 protein: CAVVFNTEAFF

J gene: TRBJ1-5
clone size: NA
V gene: TRBV2
D gene: NA
CDR3 DNA: TGTGCCAGCAGGGGGGTGACAGCTCGAGCTGGCAATCAGCCCCAGCATTTT
CDR3 protein: CASRGVTARAGNQPQHF